This T cell receptor (beta chain) appears in the sequencing data of a study of early T cells in non-severe SARS-CoV-2 infection. In regard to this clonotype: Its antigen is undetermined.

CDR1 and CDR2 from the germline V gene are MGHDK and SYGVNS. The CDR3 extends over 14 amino acids. V was clipped by 3 bases and J by 5 bases; unmatched bases: 2. Individual cDNA molecules were tagged with unique molecular identifiers. MiXCR was run by TCRdb on the 5' RACE reads, yielding one entry per CDR3 protein. The data contain some 40,000 distinct CDR3 sequences, about 12% of them singletons. Regarding the study as a whole: Matching against VDJdb likely underestimated virus-specific expansions, favoring anti-spike CD8.

The genes are TRBV25-1 and TRBJ2-1, with 9 bases aligning to TRBD2. The clonotype comes from an adult who was a healthcare worker with PCR-confirmed SARS-CoV-2 infection or an uninfected control (not recorded which). Source material: whole blood. The CDR3 DNA sequence: TGTGCCAGCAGTGAGACTAGCGGACACAATGAGCAGTTCTTC. This encodes CASSETSGHNEQFF.